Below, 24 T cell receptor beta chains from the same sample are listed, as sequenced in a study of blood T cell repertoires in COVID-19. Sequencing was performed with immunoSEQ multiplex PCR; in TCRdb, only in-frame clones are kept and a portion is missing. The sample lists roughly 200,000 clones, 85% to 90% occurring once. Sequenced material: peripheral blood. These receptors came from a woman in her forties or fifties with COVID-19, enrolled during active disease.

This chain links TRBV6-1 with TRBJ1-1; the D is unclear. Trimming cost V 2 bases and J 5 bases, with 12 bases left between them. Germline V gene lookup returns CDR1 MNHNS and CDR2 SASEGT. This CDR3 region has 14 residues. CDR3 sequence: CASSEIGVRTEAFF. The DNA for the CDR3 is TGTGCCAGCAGTGAAATCGGGGTAAGAACTGAAGCTTTCTTT.

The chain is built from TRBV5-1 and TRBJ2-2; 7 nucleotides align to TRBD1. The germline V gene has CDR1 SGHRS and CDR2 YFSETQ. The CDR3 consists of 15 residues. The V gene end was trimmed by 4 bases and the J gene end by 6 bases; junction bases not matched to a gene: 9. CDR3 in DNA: TGCGCCAGCAGCCTGAGACAGGGTAGCCCCGGGGAGCTGTTTTTT. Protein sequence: CASSLRQGSPGELFF.

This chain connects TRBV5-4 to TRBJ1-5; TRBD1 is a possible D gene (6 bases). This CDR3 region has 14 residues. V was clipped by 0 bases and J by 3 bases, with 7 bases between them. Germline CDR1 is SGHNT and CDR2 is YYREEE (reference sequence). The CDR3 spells CASSLAGDNQPQHF. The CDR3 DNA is TGTGCCAGCAGCTTGGCAGGGGACAATCAGCCCCAGCATTTT.

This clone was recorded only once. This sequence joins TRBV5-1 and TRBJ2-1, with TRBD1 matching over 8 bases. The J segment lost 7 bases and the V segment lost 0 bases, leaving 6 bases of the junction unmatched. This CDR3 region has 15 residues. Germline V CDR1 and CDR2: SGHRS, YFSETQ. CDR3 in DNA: TGCGCCAGCAGCTTGGGGACAGGGACGGGAAATGAGCAGTTCTTC. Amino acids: CASSLGTGTGNEQFF.

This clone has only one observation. The CDR3 nucleotides read TGTGCCAGCAGCTTAAAAAGAGTCCGGGACAGCAACACTGAAGCTTTCTTT. This sequence encodes CASSLKRVRDSNTEAFF. This chain uses TRBV7-2 with TRBJ1-1; the match to TRBD1 covers 7 bases. The CDR3 covers 17 residues. The trim removed 2 bases at V and 2 bases at J, leaving 11 bases unmatched. Germline-derived CDR1 and CDR2 are SGHTA and FQGNSA.

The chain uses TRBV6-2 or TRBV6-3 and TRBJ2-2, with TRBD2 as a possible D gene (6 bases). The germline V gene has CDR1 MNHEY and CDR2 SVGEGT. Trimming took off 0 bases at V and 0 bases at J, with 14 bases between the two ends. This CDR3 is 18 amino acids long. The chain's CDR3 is CASSYSLRDWTNTGELFF. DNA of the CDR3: TGTGCCAGCAGTTACTCGCTCCGGGACTGGACGAACACCGGGGAGCTGTTTTTT.

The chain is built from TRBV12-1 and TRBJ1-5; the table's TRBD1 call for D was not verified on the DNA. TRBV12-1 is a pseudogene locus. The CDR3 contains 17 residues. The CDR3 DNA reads TGTGCCAGCAGCCACCGTGACAGGGATTCTGTCGGGCAGCCCCAGCATTTT. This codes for CASSHRDRDSVGQPQHF.

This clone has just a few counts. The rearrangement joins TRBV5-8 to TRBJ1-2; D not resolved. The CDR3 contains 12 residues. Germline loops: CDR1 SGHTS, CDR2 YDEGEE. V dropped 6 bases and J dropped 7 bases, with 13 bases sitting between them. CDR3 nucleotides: TGTGCCAGCACCCCTGGTACGAGTGGCTACACCTTC. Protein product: CASTPGTSGYTF. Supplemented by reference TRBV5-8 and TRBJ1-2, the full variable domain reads EAGVTQSPTHLIKTRGQQATLRCSPISGHTSVYWYQQALGLGLQFLLWYDEGEERNRGNFPPRFSGRQFPNYSSELNVNALELEDSALYLCASTPGTSGYTFGSGTRLTVV.

The CDR3: CASSLSSGGYEQYV. As DNA, the CDR3 is TGTGCCAGCAGTTTGAGCAGCGGGGGGTACGAGCAGTACGTC. The chain recombines TRBV27 with TRBJ2-7, with TRBD2 identical over 9 bases. Trimming took 3 bases from V and 4 from J; bases not matched to a gene: 4. Germline lookup yields CDR1 MNHEY and CDR2 SMNVEV (reference sequence). The CDR3 sequence is 14 residues long.

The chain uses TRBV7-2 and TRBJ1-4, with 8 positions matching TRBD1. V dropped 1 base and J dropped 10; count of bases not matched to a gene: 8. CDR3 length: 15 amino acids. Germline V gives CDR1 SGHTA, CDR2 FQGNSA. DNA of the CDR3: TGTGCCAGCAGCTTAGAAGTTGGACAGGGCAGAAAACTGTTTTTT. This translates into CASSLEVGQGRKLFF.

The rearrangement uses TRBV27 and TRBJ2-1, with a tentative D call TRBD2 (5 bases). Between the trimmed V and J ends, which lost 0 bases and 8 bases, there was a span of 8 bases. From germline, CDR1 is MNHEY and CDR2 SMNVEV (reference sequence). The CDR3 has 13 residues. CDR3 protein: CASSLSAGDEQFF. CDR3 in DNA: TGTGCCAGCAGTTTATCCGCGGGTGATGAGCAGTTCTTC.

The CDR3: CASSHRGQHNEQFF. CDR3 DNA: TGTGCCAGCTCCCACAGGGGCCAACACAATGAGCAGTTCTTC. J is TRBJ2-1 and V is TRBV27, with 7 bases aligning to TRBD1. Trimming took 8 bases from V and 5 from J; bases not matched to a gene: 9. The CDR3 covers 14 residues. Germline CDR1 is MNHEY and CDR2 is SMNVEV (reference sequence).

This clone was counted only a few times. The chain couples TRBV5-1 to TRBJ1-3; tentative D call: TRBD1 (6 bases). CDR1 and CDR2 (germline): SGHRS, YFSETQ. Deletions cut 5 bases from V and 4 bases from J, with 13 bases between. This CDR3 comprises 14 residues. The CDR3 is CASRLTGYGNTIYF. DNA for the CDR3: TGCGCCAGCAGGCTCACAGGGTACGGAAACACCATATATTTT. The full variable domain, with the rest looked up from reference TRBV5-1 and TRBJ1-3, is KAGVTQTPRYLIKTRGQQVTLSCSPISGHRSVSWYQQTPGQGLQFLFEYFSETQRNKGNFPGRFSGRQFSNSRSEMNVSTLELGDSALYLCASRLTGYGNTIYFGEGSWLTVV.

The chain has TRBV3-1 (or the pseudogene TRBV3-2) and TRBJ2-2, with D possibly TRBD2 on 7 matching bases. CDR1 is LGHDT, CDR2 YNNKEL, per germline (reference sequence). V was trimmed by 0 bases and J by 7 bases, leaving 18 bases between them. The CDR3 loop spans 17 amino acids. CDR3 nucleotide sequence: TGTGCCAGCAGCCAAGAAAGTATCGCAGGGGAGGGCGGGGAGCTGTTTTTT. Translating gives CASSQESIAGEGGELFF.

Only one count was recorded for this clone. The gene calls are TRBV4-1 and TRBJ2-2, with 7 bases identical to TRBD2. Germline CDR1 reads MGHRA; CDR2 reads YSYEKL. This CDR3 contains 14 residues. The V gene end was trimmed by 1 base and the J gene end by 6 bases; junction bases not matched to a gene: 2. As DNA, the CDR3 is TGCGCCAGCAGCCAAGGGGGAGGGGCCGGGGAGCTGTTTTTT. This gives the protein CASSQGGGAGELFF.

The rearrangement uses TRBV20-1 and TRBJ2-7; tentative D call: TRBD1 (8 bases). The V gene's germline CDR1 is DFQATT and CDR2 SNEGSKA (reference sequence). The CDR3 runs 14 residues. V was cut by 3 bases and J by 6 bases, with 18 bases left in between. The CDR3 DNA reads TGCAGTGCTAGTACACAGGGGGGGGTAGCCGAGCAGTACTTC. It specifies CSASTQGGVAEQYF.

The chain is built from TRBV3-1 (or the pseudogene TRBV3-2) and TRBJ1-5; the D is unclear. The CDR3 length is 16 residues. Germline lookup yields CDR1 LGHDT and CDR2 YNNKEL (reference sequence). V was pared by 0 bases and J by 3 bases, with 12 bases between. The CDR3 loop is CASSQEVPGNNQPQHF. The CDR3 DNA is TGTGCCAGCAGCCAAGAGGTTCCGGGAAACAATCAGCCCCAGCATTTT.

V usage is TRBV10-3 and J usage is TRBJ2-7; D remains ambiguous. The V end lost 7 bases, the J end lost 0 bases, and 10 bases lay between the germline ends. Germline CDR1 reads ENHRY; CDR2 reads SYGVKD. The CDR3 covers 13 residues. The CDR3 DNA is TGTGCCATCATCGAGGTAAGCTCCTACGAGCAGTACGTC. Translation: CAIIEVSSYEQYV.

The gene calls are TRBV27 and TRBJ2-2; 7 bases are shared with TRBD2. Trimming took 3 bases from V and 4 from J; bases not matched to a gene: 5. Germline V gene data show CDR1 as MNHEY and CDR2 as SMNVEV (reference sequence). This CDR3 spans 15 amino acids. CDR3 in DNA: TGTGCCAGCAGTTTGGCTAGCGGAGGCACCGGGGAGCTGTTTTTT. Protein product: CASSLASGGTGELFF.

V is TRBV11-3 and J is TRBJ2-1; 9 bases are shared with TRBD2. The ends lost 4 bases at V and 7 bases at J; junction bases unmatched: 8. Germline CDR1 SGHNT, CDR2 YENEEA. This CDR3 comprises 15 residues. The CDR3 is CASSSGASGANEQFF. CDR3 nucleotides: TGTGCCAGCAGCTCCGGGGCTAGCGGGGCGAATGAGCAGTTCTTC.

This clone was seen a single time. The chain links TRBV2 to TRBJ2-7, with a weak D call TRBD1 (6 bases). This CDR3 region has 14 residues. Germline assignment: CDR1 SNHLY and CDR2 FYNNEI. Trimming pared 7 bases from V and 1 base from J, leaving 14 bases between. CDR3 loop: CASKATDSSYEQYF. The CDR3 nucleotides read TGTGCCAGCAAAGCCACGGACAGTTCCTACGAGCAGTACTTC. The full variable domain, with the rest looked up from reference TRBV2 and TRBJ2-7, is EPEVTQTPSHQVTQMGQEVILRCVPISNHLYFYWYRQILGQKVEFLVSFYNNEISEKSEIFDDQFSVERPDGSNFTLKIRSTKLEDSAMYFCASKATDSSYEQYFGPGTRLTVT.

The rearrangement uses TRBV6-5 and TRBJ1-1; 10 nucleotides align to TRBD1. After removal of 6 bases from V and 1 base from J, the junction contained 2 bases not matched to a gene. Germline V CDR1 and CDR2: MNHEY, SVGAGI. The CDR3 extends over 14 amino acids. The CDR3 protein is CASSRTGGNTEAFF. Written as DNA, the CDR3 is TGTGCCAGCAGCCGGACAGGGGGGAACACTGAAGCTTTCTTT.

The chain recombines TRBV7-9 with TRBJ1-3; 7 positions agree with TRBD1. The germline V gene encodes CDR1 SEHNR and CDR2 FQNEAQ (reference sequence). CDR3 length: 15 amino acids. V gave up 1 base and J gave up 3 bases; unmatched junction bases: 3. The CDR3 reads CASSLGTGVGNTIYF. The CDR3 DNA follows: TGTGCCAGCAGCTTAGGTACAGGGGTTGGAAACACCATATATTTT. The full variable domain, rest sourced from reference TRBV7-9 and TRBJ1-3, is DTGVSQNPRHKITKRGQNVTFRCDPISEHNRLYWYRQTLGQGPEFLTYFQNEAQLEKSRLLSDRFSAERPKGSFSTLEIQRTEQGDSAMYLCASSLGTGVGNTIYFGEGSWLTVV.

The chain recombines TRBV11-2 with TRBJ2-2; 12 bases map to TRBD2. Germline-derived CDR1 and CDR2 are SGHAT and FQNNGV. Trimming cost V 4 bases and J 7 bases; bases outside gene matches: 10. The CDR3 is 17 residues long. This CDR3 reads CASSSWTSGVIGGELFF. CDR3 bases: TGTGCCAGCAGCTCCTGGACTAGCGGGGTAATTGGCGGGGAGCTGTTTTTT.